The present T cell receptor beta chain was sequenced within a study of T cells in Graves' hyperthyroidism and ophthalmopathy. Broader study findings: Among clonotypes expanded in thyroid above 0.001, most were also found in blood.

Amplified TCR beta CDR3 regions derived from RNA transcripts. The HTBI primer set drove a first-round RT-PCR of the TCR CDR3. TCRdb itself ran the multiplex PCR reads through MiXCR, one entry per CDR3 protein. The data hold around 250,000 distinct CDR3 sequences, with about 17% observed a single time. CDR3 size: 14 residues. V dropped 1 base and J dropped 7 bases, with 10 bases sitting between them. The V gene's germline CDR1 is LNHDA and CDR2 SQIVND (reference sequence). Ophthalmopathy in the patients scored at least 3 on Clinical Activity Score and at least 4 on NOSPECS grade, lasting under 3 months. On this clonotype: Antigen specificity is unknown.

The receptor was isolated from a woman under 30 with Graves' ophthalmopathy. This rearrangement joins TRBV19 to TRBJ2-2; D ambiguous. The material sequenced was blood. CDR3 sequence (DNA): TGTGCCAGTAGTATAGCCCTAGTTGTCGGGGAGCTGTTTTTT. Translated: CASSIALVVGELFF.